This TCR beta chain was sequenced during a study of blood T cell repertoires in COVID-19. This table comes from immunoSEQ multiplex PCR, and its TCRdb copy is limited to in-frame clones, with some not included. Counted here are about 150,000 clones, roughly 86% occurring once; the ten biggest clones make up over 2%. CDR1 is MNHNY and CDR2 is SVGAGI in the germline V gene (reference sequence). This CDR3 has 11 amino acids. V was trimmed by 7 bases and J by 2 bases, leaving 5 bases between them. The sequencing sample was made of peripheral blood. The source of this sequence is a woman older than 75 with COVID-19, enrolled during active disease. The chain employs TRBV6-6 and TRBJ1-1; no reliable D call. The CDR3 nucleotides are TGTGCCAGCACCCCAAACACTGAAGCTTTCTTT. Translated, it gives CASTPNTEAFF.